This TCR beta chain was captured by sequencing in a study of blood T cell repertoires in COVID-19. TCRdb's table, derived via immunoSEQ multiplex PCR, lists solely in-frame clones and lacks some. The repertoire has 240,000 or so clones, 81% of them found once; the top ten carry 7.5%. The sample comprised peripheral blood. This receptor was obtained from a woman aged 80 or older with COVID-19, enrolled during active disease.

CDR3 sequence reads: CSVRQQETQYF. CDR3 coding DNA: TGCAGCGTTCGACAGCAAGAGACCCAGTACTTC. The rearrangement joins TRBV29-1 to TRBJ2-5, with a possible D match to TRBD1 (5 bases). The V end was cut by 5 bases, the J end by 2 bases, with 6 bases between. This CDR3 has 11 residues. Germline V gives CDR1 SQVTM, CDR2 ANQGSEA.